In this sample, the clone carrying this TCR beta chain turned up once. Its target is unknown. Germline V gene data show CDR1 as MGHRA and CDR2 as YSYEKL. V lost 3 bases, J lost 3 bases, and 8 bases lay in between. The CDR3 sequence is 13 residues long. CDR3-region Arm-PCR and iRepertoire HTBI primers produced the TCR beta libraries. One entry per CDR3 protein, called by TCRdb with MiXCR from the multiplex PCR reads. The table shows fewer than 400,000 distinct CDR3 sequences, with about a fifth occurring only once. This entry is derived from a study of regulatory T cells in long-lasting Graves disease. General study points: Among persistent patients, a larger number of public clonotypes were shared (about 3,000) than among newly diagnosed patients (about 1,000).

Described time point: persistent/refractory GD, antithyroid drugs over 5 years with positive TRAb. PBMC-derived RNA was used for the TCR library. The specimen was peripheral blood mononuclear cells (PBMCs), collected when the disease was refractory, from a patient treated with antithyroid drugs. The sequence derives from a female donor with Graves disease. This chain connects TRBV4-1 to TRBJ1-1, with D unclear. As DNA, the CDR3 is TGCGCCAGCAGCCATCGTGGGGACACTGAAGCTTTCTTT. It is translated as CASSHRGDTEAFF.